A single sample is the source of the 28 T cell receptor beta chains below, sequenced in a study of T cells in tuberculosis. After thawing and overnight rest, PBMC were stained with GMM-loaded CD1B tetramer, viability dye and anti-CD3 for sorting. The lipid loaded on the CD1B tetramers was C32 glucose monomycolate from Rhodococcus equi. Clones were read by immunoSEQ multiplex PCR, and TCRdb kept only the in-frame ones, dropping some. Here the sample spans about 59,000 clones, 65% to 90% being singletons. The sequenced sample consisted of CD1b-GMM tetramer-negative cells sorted from PBMCs. The receptor source for this set is an adult woman with latent tuberculosis.

To note about this clone: Other DNA sequences within the sample encode an identical CDR3. The chain employs TRBV7-8 and TRBJ1-6, with D hard to call. Trimming took off 2 bases at V and 10 bases at J, with 15 bases between the two ends. Looked up from germline, CDR1 is SGHVS and CDR2 is FQNEAQ. The CDR3 contains 15 residues. The DNA of the CDR3 is TGTGCCAGCAGCTTATTAGGCCCGACGGGATCACCCCTCCACTTT. Amino acid sequence: CASSLLGPTGSPLHF.

The gene calls are TRBV19 and TRBJ2-1; 9 bases align to TRBD2. CDR1 and CDR2 (germline): LNHDA, SQIVND (reference sequence). The CDR3 consists of 15 residues. Trimming at V came to 4 bases and at J to 7 bases, leaving 8 bases not matched to a gene. This chain's CDR3 is CASSSGRASLNEQFF. Here the CDR3 DNA reads TGTGCCAGTAGTAGCGGGAGGGCCTCCCTGAATGAGCAGTTCTTC.

The rearrangement links TRBV28 to TRBJ1-2; 7 positions match TRBD1. V trimming: 3 bases; J trimming: 5 bases; junction bases outside the gene matches: 6. Germline assignment: CDR1 MDHEN and CDR2 SYDVKM. This CDR3 is built from 14 residues. CDR3 bases: TGTGCCAGCAGTTTGGGACAGAGTTATTATGGCTACACCTTC. Translating gives CASSLGQSYYGYTF.

This clone appeared a few times. The genes are TRBV21-1 and TRBJ2-7; the D segment call TRBD1 is taken from the table without a DNA check. TRBV21-1 is tagged as a pseudogene. The CDR3 is made up of 16 amino acids. The CDR3 DNA is TGTGCCAGCAGCAAAAACTGGGCGGGACAGGACAACGAGCAGTACTTC. This gives the protein CASSKNWAGQDNEQYF.

The chain links TRBV30 to TRBJ2-2; maybe TRBD1 (6 bases). Germline V CDR1 and CDR2: GTSNPN, SVGIG (reference sequence). V gave up 1 base and J gave up 0 bases, with 6 bases separating them. This CDR3 comprises 14 residues. The DNA of the CDR3 is TGTGCCTGGAGTGGGGACACGAACACCGGGGAGCTGTTTTTT. Translation gives CAWSGDTNTGELFF.

The chain has TRBV6-4 and TRBJ2-3; the match to TRBD1 covers 9 bases. Per the germline V gene, CDR1 is MRHNA and CDR2 is SNTAGT. The trim removed 5 bases at V and 4 bases at J, leaving 7 bases unmatched. The CDR3 totals 15 residues. CDR3 loop: CASSSGTGNPDTQYF. In DNA, the CDR3 is TGTGCCAGCAGTTCCGGGACAGGGAACCCAGATACGCAGTATTTT.

This sequence joins TRBV19 and TRBJ1-5, with D hard to call. V was cut by 3 bases and J by 11 bases, with 8 bases left in between. The CDR3 consists of 11 residues. Germline CDR1 is LNHDA and CDR2 is SQIVND (reference sequence). The CDR3: CASSMRRAQHF. The CDR3 DNA reads TGTGCCAGTAGTATGAGGCGGGCCCAGCATTTT.

This sequence joins TRBV7-3 and TRBJ2-2; 8 bases line up with TRBD2. Germline V gene lookup returns CDR1 SGHTA and CDR2 FQGTGA. V was clipped by 3 bases and J by 3 bases; unmatched bases: 9. CDR3 size: 17 residues. The CDR3 nucleotides read TGTGCCAGCAGCTTCCGCGGGGGGCCAGGGGACACCGGGGAGCTGTTTTTT. This translates into CASSFRGGPGDTGELFF.

The CDR3 here is CASSGGQGRLGNEKLFF. The DNA for the CDR3 is TGTGCCAGCAGCGGGGGACAGGGAAGGTTGGGTAATGAAAAACTGTTTTTT. The chain employs TRBV2 and TRBJ1-4; TRBD1 matches 9 bases. The CDR3 runs to 17 residues. J was trimmed by 4 bases and V by 6 bases; bases with no gene match: 12. Germline lookup yields CDR1 SNHLY and CDR2 FYNNEI.

V usage is TRBV10-1 and J usage is TRBJ2-1; TRBD2 is a possible D gene (6 bases). Germline lookup yields CDR1 WNHNN and CDR2 SYGVQD (reference sequence). This CDR3 spans 13 amino acids. Trimming stripped 0 bases from V and 10 bases from J, with 10 bases between. The CDR3 nucleotides read TGCGCCAGCAGTGAGTCGGTAGCGGACGAGCAGTTCTTC. Its translation is CASSESVADEQFF.

The chain links TRBV28 to TRBJ1-6, with TRBD1 identical over 7 bases. V gave up 6 bases and J gave up 2 bases; unmatched junction bases: 7. Germline V gene lookup returns CDR1 MDHEN and CDR2 SYDVKM. CDR3 length: 16 amino acids. The CDR3 protein is CASRLRTGAYNSPLHF. In DNA, the CDR3 is TGTGCCAGCAGGCTACGGACAGGCGCCTATAATTCACCCCTCCACTTT.

The CDR3 nucleotides read TGTGCCAGCAGAATCCAGGGGCGGACTGAAGCTTTCTTT. Translated: CASRIQGRTEAFF. The gene calls are TRBV27 and TRBJ1-1, with D possibly being TRBD1 (6 bases). Trimming removed 6 bases from V and 5 bases from J, with 13 bases in between. The CDR3 spans 13 residues. CDR1 is MNHEY, CDR2 SMNVEV, per germline (reference sequence).

This clone is a singleton in its sample. The chain is built from TRBV7-2 and TRBJ2-7, with D tentatively TRBD2 (7 bases). The germline V and J ends were trimmed by 2 bases and 2 bases, with 10 bases remaining between them. CDR3 length: 14 amino acids. Germline lookup yields CDR1 SGHTA and CDR2 FQGNSA. The DNA for the CDR3 is TGTGCCAGCAGCTTAAGGGGGGGACCCTACGAGCAGTACTTC. Translated, it gives CASSLRGGPYEQYF.

This clone was seen just once. The J gene is TRBJ2-7, the V gene TRBV7-2, with D unclear. Germline V gene data show CDR1 as SGHTA and CDR2 as FQGNSA. CDR3 length: 14 residues. Trimming pared 3 bases from V and 7 bases from J, leaving 16 bases between. The DNA of the CDR3 is TGTGCCAGCAGCTTCGGCGGCCTCCTGGGTGAGCAGTACTTC. Its protein product is CASSFGGLLGEQYF.

The rearrangement joins TRBV7-9 to TRBJ2-5; 7 bases align to TRBD2. The germline CDR1 and CDR2 sequences are SEHNR and FQNEAQ (reference sequence). The CDR3 spans 14 residues. J gave up 5 bases and V 0 bases, and 3 bases lay outside the gene matches. CDR3 DNA: TGTGCCAGCAGCTTAGCTCTCGGGGGGGAGACCCAGTACTTC. It translates to CASSLALGGETQYF.

The V call is TRBV21-1, the J call TRBJ2-1; the D call TRBD1 from the table was never checked on the DNA. TRBV21-1 is a listed pseudogene. There are 12 residues in the CDR3. The CDR3: CAKKDNPNEQFF. CDR3 in DNA: TGTGCCAAAAAGGACAACCCCAATGAGCAGTTCTTC.

This clone appeared a single time. V and J are TRBV7-2 and TRBJ2-1; 14 bases map to TRBD2. This CDR3 region has 16 residues. The germline gives CDR1 SGHTA, CDR2 FQGNSA. Trimming cost V 5 bases and J 2 bases; bases outside gene matches: 2. The CDR3 region has the DNA TGTGCCAGCAGCAGACTAGCGGGGGGGCCCTACAATGAGCAGTTCTTC. It translates to CASSRLAGGPYNEQFF.

V is TRBV11-3 and J is TRBJ2-3, with D perhaps TRBD2 (6 bases). The CDR3 is 16 residues long. CDR1 and CDR2 from the germline V gene are SGHNT and YENEEA. Trimming left V 5 bases short and J 3 bases short, with 18 bases between. The CDR3 DNA follows: TGTGCCAGCAGCCCCAAAGGCGGGGCCCAAACAGATACGCAGTATTTT. Protein product: CASSPKGGAQTDTQYF.

The chain has TRBV28 and TRBJ1-4; 7 bases map to TRBD1. From germline, CDR1 is MDHEN and CDR2 SYDVKM. The CDR3 length is 13 residues. Trimming at V came to 6 bases and at J to 7 bases, leaving 5 bases not matched to a gene. The CDR3 nucleotides read TGTGCCAGCAGGGGGACAGTTTCTGAAAAACTGTTTTTT. Residues: CASRGTVSEKLFF.

The chain is built from TRBV6-5 and TRBJ1-5; 7 nucleotides agree with TRBD1. The CDR3 spans 13 residues. The V and J ends lost 4 bases and 5 bases, in that order; junction bases with no gene match: 2. Germline V CDR1 and CDR2: MNHEY, SVGAGI. CDR3 coding DNA: TGTGCCAGCAGTTTAACAGGGGATCAGCCCCAGCATTTT. This gives the protein CASSLTGDQPQHF.

This clone showed up just a few times. V is TRBV7-4 and J is TRBJ1-2; 12 nucleotides line up with TRBD1. The CDR3 is made up of 17 amino acids. CDR1 and CDR2 (germline): SGHVT, SQSDAQ. J was trimmed by 3 bases and V by 5 bases; bases with no gene match: 10. The CDR3 DNA follows: TGTGCCAGCAGCCCCCAGATTAGGGACAGGGGGCACTATGGCTACACCTTC. As protein: CASSPQIRDRGHYGYTF.

This clone was observed once. This chain links TRBV28 with TRBJ2-1; D remains ambiguous. Germline V gene lookup returns CDR1 MDHEN and CDR2 SYDVKM. This CDR3 is built from 12 residues. V shed 4 bases and J shed 4 bases, with 5 bases lying between them. Here the CDR3 DNA reads TGTGCCAGCAGTTCCCGTTACAATGAGCAGTTCTTC. Its translation is CASSSRYNEQFF.

The genes are TRBV18 and TRBJ1-5; 10 bases align to TRBD1. The ends lost 3 bases at V and 7 bases at J; junction bases unmatched: 3. The CDR3 covers 14 residues. Germline lookup yields CDR1 KGHSH and CDR2 LQKENI. Here the CDR3 DNA reads TGTGCCAGCTCACCCGACAGGGGGCGACAGCCCCAGCATTTT. Protein sequence: CASSPDRGRQPQHF.

The chain has TRBV27 and TRBJ1-1; D gene ambiguous. The V gene's germline CDR1 is MNHEY and CDR2 SMNVEV (reference sequence). The ends were cut back, 2 bases at V and 0 bases at J, with 10 bases in the middle. The CDR3 loop spans 15 amino acids. The CDR3: CASSLVDSMNTEAFF. CDR3 nucleotides: TGTGCCAGCAGTTTAGTTGACTCGATGAACACTGAAGCTTTCTTT.

The chain joins TRBV19 to TRBJ1-1, with D maybe TRBD1 (5 bases). The V and J ends lost 4 bases and 0 bases respectively, with 9 bases between them. This CDR3 comprises 14 residues. Germline V CDR1 and CDR2: LNHDA, SQIVND (reference sequence). The CDR3 region is CASSKGHLNTEAFF. Here the CDR3 DNA reads TGTGCCAGTAGTAAAGGACACCTGAACACTGAAGCTTTCTTT.

The CDR3 loop reads CASSPGQGETQYF. CDR3 nucleotide sequence: TGTGCCAGCAGTCCCGGACAGGGAGAGACCCAGTACTTC. The V call is TRBV27, the J call TRBJ2-5; 8 nucleotides agree with TRBD1. CDR1 is MNHEY, CDR2 SMNVEV, per germline (reference sequence). V gave up 5 bases and J gave up 4 bases; unmatched junction bases: 3. The CDR3 loop spans 13 amino acids.

In its sample, this clone was seen a few times. V usage is TRBV9 and J usage is TRBJ2-7; 14 bases agree with TRBD2. The CDR3 covers 15 residues. Per germline, CDR1 SGDLS and CDR2 YYNGEE. Losses at the gene ends were 4 bases for V and 3 bases for J; bases not matched to a gene: 3. The CDR3: CASSRGLAGGYEQYF. CDR3 in DNA: TGTGCCAGCAGCCGCGGACTAGCGGGGGGCTACGAGCAGTACTTC.

This clone was observed once. CDR3 residues: CASSLEGANTGELFF. CDR3 bases: TGCGCCAGCAGCTTGGAGGGGGCGAACACCGGGGAGCTGTTTTTT. The chain combines TRBV5-1 with TRBJ2-2; a possible D gene is TRBD1 (6 bases). This CDR3 spans 15 amino acids. V was pared by 0 bases and J by 0 bases, with 6 bases between. CDR1 SGHRS and CDR2 YFSETQ come from the germline V gene.